This TCR beta chain comes out of a study of CD8 T cells in ankylosing spondylitis. Germline assignment: CDR1 MGHRA and CDR2 YSYEKL. Trimming took off 3 bases at V and 1 base at J, with 10 bases between the two ends. This CDR3 contains 14 residues. This clonotype was counted ten times or more. TCRdb processed the 5' RACE reads anew with MiXCR; each CDR3 protein has one entry. The top ten hold 15% to 20% of the sample, which has 190,000 or so distinct CDR3 sequences, roughly 13% seen once. The TCR sequence derives from a male donor with ankylosing spondylitis or in good health (not recorded which). V usage is TRBV4-1 and J usage is TRBJ2-7, with D perhaps given as TRBD1 or TRBD2 (5 bases each). Sequences were obtained from blood, either unsorted or a sorted T cell fraction (not recorded which). The CDR3, as DNA: TGCGCCAGCAGCCAGGGGACGGCTTCCTACGAGCAGTACTTC. As protein: CASSQGTASYEQYF.